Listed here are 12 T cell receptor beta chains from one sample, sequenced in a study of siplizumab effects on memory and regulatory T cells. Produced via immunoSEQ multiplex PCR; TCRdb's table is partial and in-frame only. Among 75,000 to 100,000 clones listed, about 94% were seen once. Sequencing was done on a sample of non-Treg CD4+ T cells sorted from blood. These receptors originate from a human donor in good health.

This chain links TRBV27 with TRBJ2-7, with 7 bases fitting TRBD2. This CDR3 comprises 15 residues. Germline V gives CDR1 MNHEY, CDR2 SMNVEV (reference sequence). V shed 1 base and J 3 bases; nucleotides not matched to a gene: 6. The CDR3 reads CASSLFLRGNYEQYF. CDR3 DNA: TGTGCCAGCAGTTTATTTTTGCGGGGGAACTACGAGCAGTACTTC.

The CDR3 region has the DNA TGTGCCAGCAGTTCGACTAGCGGGATCGGAAATGAGCAGTTCTTC. Its translation: CASSSTSGIGNEQFF. V and J are TRBV6-5 and TRBJ2-1, with 11 bases that match TRBD2. The CDR3 has 15 residues. Germline CDR1 and CDR2: MNHEY and SVGAGI. V lost 4 bases and J lost 7; bases outside the gene matches: 6.

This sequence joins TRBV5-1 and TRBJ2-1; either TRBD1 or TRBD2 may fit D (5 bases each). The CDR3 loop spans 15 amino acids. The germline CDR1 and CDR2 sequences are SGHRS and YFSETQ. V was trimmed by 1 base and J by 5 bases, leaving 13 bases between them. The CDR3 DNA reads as TGCGCCAGCAGCTTGTATGGGACGGAGAACAATGAGCAGTTCTTC. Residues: CASSLYGTENNEQFF.

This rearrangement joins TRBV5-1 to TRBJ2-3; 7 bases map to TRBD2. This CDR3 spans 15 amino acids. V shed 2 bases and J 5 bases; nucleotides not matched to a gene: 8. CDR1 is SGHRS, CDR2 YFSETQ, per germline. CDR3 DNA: TGCGCCAGCAGCTTTTGGGGGAGGGCTGGAGATACGCAGTATTTT. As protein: CASSFWGRAGDTQYF.

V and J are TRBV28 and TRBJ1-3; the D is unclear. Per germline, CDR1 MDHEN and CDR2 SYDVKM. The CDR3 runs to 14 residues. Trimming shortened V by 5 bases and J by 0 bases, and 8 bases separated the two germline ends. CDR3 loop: CASSARFSGNTIYF. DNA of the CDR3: TGTGCCAGCAGTGCTAGGTTCTCTGGAAACACCATATATTTT.

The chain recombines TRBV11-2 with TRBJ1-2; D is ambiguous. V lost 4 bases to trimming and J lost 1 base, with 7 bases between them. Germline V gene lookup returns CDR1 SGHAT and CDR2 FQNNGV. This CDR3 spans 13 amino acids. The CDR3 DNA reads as TGTGCCAGCAGCTCCAGGAATAACTATGGCTACACCTTC. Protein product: CASSSRNNYGYTF.

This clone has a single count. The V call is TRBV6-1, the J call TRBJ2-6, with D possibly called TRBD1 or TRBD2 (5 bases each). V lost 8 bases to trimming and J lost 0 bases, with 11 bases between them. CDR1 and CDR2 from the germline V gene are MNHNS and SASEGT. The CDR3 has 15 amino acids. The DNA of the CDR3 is TGTGCCAGCGGGACGGCGCTCTCTGGGGCCAACGTCCTGACTTTC. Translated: CASGTALSGANVLTF.

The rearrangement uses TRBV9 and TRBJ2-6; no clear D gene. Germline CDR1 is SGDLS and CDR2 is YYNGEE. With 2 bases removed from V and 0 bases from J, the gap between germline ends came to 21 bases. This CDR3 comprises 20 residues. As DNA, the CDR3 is TGTGCCAGCAGCGTTACATATCCCGCAGCCACGGGCTCTGGGGCCAACGTCCTGACTTTC. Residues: CASSVTYPAATGSGANVLTF. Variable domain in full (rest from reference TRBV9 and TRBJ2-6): DSGVTQTPKHLITATGQRVTLRCSPRSGDLSVYWYQQSLDQGLQFLIQYYNGEERAKGNILERFSAQQFPDLHSELNLSSLELGDSALYFCASSVTYPAATGSGANVLTFGAGSRLTVL.

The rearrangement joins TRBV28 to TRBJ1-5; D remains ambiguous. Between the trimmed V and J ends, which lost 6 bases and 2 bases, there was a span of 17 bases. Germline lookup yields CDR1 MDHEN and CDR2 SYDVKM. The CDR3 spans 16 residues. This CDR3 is CASRFTARWGNQPQHF. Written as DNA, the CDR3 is TGTGCCAGCAGATTCACCGCTAGGTGGGGCAATCAGCCCCAGCATTTT.

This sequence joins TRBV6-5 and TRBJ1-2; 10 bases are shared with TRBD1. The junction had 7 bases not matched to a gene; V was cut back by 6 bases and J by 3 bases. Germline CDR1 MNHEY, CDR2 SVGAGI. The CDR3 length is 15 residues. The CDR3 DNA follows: TGTGCCAGCAGACCCGACAGGGGGCAACACTATGGCTACACCTTC. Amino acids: CASRPDRGQHYGYTF.

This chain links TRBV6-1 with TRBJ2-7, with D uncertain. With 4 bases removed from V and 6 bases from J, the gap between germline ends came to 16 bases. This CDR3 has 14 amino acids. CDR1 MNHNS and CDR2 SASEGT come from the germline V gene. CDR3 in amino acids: CASSAGRPSGEQYF. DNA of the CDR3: TGTGCCAGCAGTGCCGGGCGTCCCTCGGGCGAGCAGTACTTC.

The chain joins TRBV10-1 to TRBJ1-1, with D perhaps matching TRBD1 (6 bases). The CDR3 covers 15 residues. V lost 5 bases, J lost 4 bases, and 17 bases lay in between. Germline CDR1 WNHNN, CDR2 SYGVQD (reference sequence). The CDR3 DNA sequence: TGCGCCAGCAGTTCCCAGGGGAAGGGAGTCACTGAAGCTTTCTTT. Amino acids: CASSSQGKGVTEAFF.